This section outlines one T cell receptor beta chain sequence together with its context. This CDR3 spans 18 amino acids. Germline V lookup: CDR1 SGHTA, CDR2 FQGTGA. V was cut by 0 bases and J by 7 bases, with 24 bases left in between. The data belong to a study of cytomegalovirus exposure and HLA in healthy donors. Researchers ran the PCR with 60 Vbeta and 13 Jbeta primers. Libraries were prepared by immunoSEQ multiplex PCR; TCRdb keeps only in-frame clonotypes and omits some of them. Its clone listing holds approximately 72,000 clones. The chain couples TRBV7-3 to TRBJ1-2, with D perhaps TRBD1 (5 bases). This clonotype was sampled from a woman in her thirties or forties in good health and CMV-seropositive. Sequencing was done on a sample of PBMCs. The CDR3 region has the DNA TGTGCCAGCAGCTTAACGGGTGGGACGGGAGGTCCCCATTCTGGCTACACCTTC. Its translation: CASSLTGGTGGPHSGYTF.